This T cell receptor (beta chain) is drawn from a study of T cell repertoires in cytomegalovirus infection. The germline V and J ends were trimmed by 5 bases and 8 bases, with 10 bases remaining between them. CDR3 length: 12 amino acids. Looked up from germline, CDR1 is SGHAT and CDR2 is FQNNGV. TCRdb called the reads again in MiXCR, with one record for every CDR3 protein. The profile shows about half a million distinct CDR3 sequences, roughly 42% of them singletons. On this clonotype: Antigen specificity is unknown.

The starting material was cultured PBMCs, obtained from culture after CMV antigen stimulation. This TCR came from a human donor in good health (CMV status not recorded). Some clones in this sample may be carry-over from other donors' samples. The chain combines TRBV11-2 with TRBJ2-4, with a weak D call TRBD1 (5 bases). The CDR3 spells CASSVQGYIQYF. Here the CDR3 DNA reads TGTGCCAGCAGCGTTCAGGGATACATTCAGTACTTC.